This TCR beta chain appears in the sequencing data of a study of cytomegalovirus exposure and HLA in healthy donors. Primers: 60 Vbeta forward and 13 Jbeta reverse. Generated by immunoSEQ multiplex PCR, the TCRdb table keeps only in-frame clones and is missing some. The sample data list roughly 76,000 clones. This clone registers medium-sized (0.01 to 0.1%) by frequency. Its matching antigen is unknown. Broader study findings: Presence/absence analysis assumed near-uniform sequencing depth across donors. By a later analysis, the bulk of CMV-associated TCR beta chains appeared HLA-restricted. What a later analysis reportedly showed was that an Asian-associated ancestry cluster had fewer N-insertions than the roughly 700-donor mean. In vitro assays verified that three CMV-associated chains recognized CMV antigens specifically.

V dropped 3 bases and J dropped 0; count of bases not matched to a gene: 3. Germline V CDR1 and CDR2: MRHNA, SNTAGT. The CDR3 runs 15 residues. Sequencing was performed on PBMCs. The receptor was derived from a female donor in good health and CMV-seropositive. The genes are TRBV6-4 and TRBJ2-3; 7 positions match TRBD2. The CDR3 protein is CASSEASGSTDTQYF. The CDR3 nucleotides read TGTGCCAGCAGTGAAGCTAGCGGAAGCACAGATACGCAGTATTTT.